Listed below are T cell receptor beta chains from one sample, sequenced in a study of cytomegalovirus exposure and HLA in healthy donors. Data came from immunoSEQ multiplex PCR; TCRdb stores just in-frame clones and leaves some out. The data contain about 240,000 clones, about 85% of them singletons. Sequenced: PBMCs. These receptors all come from a girl aged 2 to 9 in good health and CMV-seronegative. CDR3s include the opening cysteine and the closing phenylalanine or tryptophan. The D gene is left open where the match is weak. Size is omitted from some rows. Given values are once, few, many or a class for expanded clones.

J: TRBJ2-7
V: TRBV29-1
size: NA
D: TRBD1
CDR3: CSVGDRGYEQYF
DNA: TGCAGCGTTGGAGACAGGGGGTACGAGCAGTACTTC

J: TRBJ2-1
V: TRBV6-1
size: NA
D: TRBD2
CDR3: CASSAFTQLAGSYNEQFF
DNA: TGTGCCAGCAGTGCCTTTACCCAACTAGCGGGCTCCTACAATGAGCAGTTCTTC

J: TRBJ1-2
V: TRBV7-3
size: few
D: TRBD1
CDR3: CASSLAARTGSDYGYTF
DNA: TGTGCCAGCAGCTTGGCGGCCCGGACAGGCTCTGACTATGGCTACACCTTC

J: TRBJ1-5
V: TRBV29-1
size: NA
D: NA
CDR3: CSVSTGTGSQPQHF
DNA: TGCAGCGTGTCTACAGGGACGGGAAGTCAGCCCCAGCATTTT

J: TRBJ2-2
V: TRBV5-1
size: NA
D: TRBD1
CDR3: CASSRGQGEAGELFF
DNA: TGCGCCAGCAGCCGCGGACAGGGGGAGGCCGGGGAGCTGTTTTTT

J: TRBJ2-1
V: TRBV11-3
size: NA
D: TRBD2
CDR3: CASSLLAGGGSEQFF
DNA: TGTGCCAGCAGCTTACTCGCGGGAGGGGGGAGTGAGCAGTTCTTC

J: TRBJ2-2
V: TRBV7-9
size: NA
D: NA
CDR3: CASSLRGHNTGELFF
DNA: TGTGCCAGCAGCTTAAGGGGACACAACACCGGGGAGCTGTTTTTT

J: TRBJ1-2
V: TRBV6-5
size: NA
D: TRBD1
CDR3: CASSLAGGYGYTF
DNA: TGTGCCAGCAGCCTAGCAGGGGGCTATGGCTACACCTTC

J: TRBJ2-3
V: TRBV4-1
size: once
D: NA
CDR3: CASSLKGGTDTQYF
DNA: TGCGCCAGCAGCCTAAAAGGCGGGACAGATACGCAGTATTTT

J: TRBJ2-7
V: TRBV12-5
size: NA
D: NA
CDR3: CASGLSHRVPYEQYF
DNA: TGTGCTAGTGGTTTAAGCCACAGGGTGCCCTACGAGCAGTACTTC

J: TRBJ1-5
V: TRBV27
size: NA
D: NA
CDR3: CASSAWGGNQPQHF
DNA: TGTGCCAGCAGTGCTTGGGGGGGCAATCAGCCCCAGCATTTT

J: TRBJ2-1
V: TRBV12-5
size: NA
D: TRBD2
CDR3: CASGPGLAGYNEQFF
DNA: TGTGCTAGTGGTCCCGGACTAGCGGGGTACAATGAGCAGTTCTTC

J: TRBJ1-5
V: TRBV19
size: NA
D: NA
CDR3: CASRTYSANQPQHF
DNA: TGTGCCAGTAGGACCTACAGTGCCAATCAGCCCCAGCATTTT

J: TRBJ1-2
V: TRBV23-1
size: NA
D: TRBD1
CDR3: CASISPGGSFNYGYTF
DNA: TGCGCCAGCATATCTCCAGGGGGGAGCTTTAACTATGGCTACACCTTC

J: TRBJ2-1
V: TRBV7-6
size: NA
D: TRBD2
CDR3: CASSLREASGSRNEQFF
DNA: TGTGCCAGCAGCCTAAGGGAGGCTAGCGGGAGCCGCAATGAGCAGTTCTTC

J: TRBJ1-2
V: TRBV19
size: NA
D: NA
CDR3: CASNPQGGDYGYTF
DNA: TGTGCCAGTAACCCCCAGGGCGGAGACTATGGCTACACCTTC

J: TRBJ2-7
V: TRBV10-1
size: NA
D: NA
CDR3: CASRRRDFICEQYF
DNA: TGCGCCAGCAGGCGCCGCGATTTTATCTGCGAGCAGTACTTC

J: TRBJ2-7
V: TRBV9
size: once
D: TRBD2
CDR3: CASSVGFGLAGGNEQYF
DNA: TGTGCCAGCAGCGTAGGATTTGGACTAGCGGGAGGTAACGAGCAGTACTTC

J: TRBJ2-5
V: TRBV4-2
size: few
D: NA
CDR3: CASSQVGVSQETQYF
DNA: TGTGCCAGCAGCCAAGTAGGGGTCTCCCAAGAGACCCAGTACTTC

J: TRBJ2-2
V: TRBV5-1
size: NA
D: TRBD1
CDR3: CASSLVADRGTGELFF
DNA: TGCGCCAGCAGCTTGGTTGCGGACAGGGGCACCGGGGAGCTGTTTTTT

J: TRBJ2-7
V: TRBV6-1
size: NA
D: NA
CDR3: CASWIAPYEQYF
DNA: TGTGCCAGCTGGATAGCACCCTACGAGCAGTACTTC

J: TRBJ2-7
V: TRBV2
size: NA
D: TRBD2
CDR3: CASRVGRAILHEQYF
DNA: TGTGCCAGCAGGGTCGGGAGGGCGATTCTCCACGAGCAGTACTTC

J: TRBJ1-6
V: TRBV13
size: NA
D: NA
CDR3: CASSLNGASPLHF
DNA: TGTGCCAGCAGCTTAAATGGGGCCTCACCCCTCCACTTT

J: TRBJ1-4
V: TRBV30
size: NA
D: NA
CDR3: CAWSGGDEKLFF
DNA: TGTGCCTGGAGTGGGGGAGACGAAAAACTGTTTTTT

J: TRBJ2-7
V: TRBV6-5
size: NA
D: NA
CDR3: CASSYQYRPGPYEQYF
DNA: TGTGCCAGCAGTTATCAGTACAGGCCAGGTCCTTACGAGCAGTACTTC

J: TRBJ2-1
V: TRBV6-5
size: NA
D: NA
CDR3: CASSYSPAYNEQFF
DNA: TGTGCCAGCAGTTACTCGCCAGCGTACAATGAGCAGTTCTTC

J: TRBJ1-2
V: TRBV2
size: NA
D: NA
CDR3: CASSEAGRDGYTF
DNA: TGTGCCAGCAGTGAAGCAGGGAGAGATGGCTACACCTTC

J: TRBJ1-1
V: TRBV7-8
size: NA
D: NA
CDR3: CASSLAREYAPPMNTEAFF
DNA: TGTGCCAGCAGCTTAGCCAGGGAATACGCACCTCCAATGAACACTGAAGCTTTCTTT

J: TRBJ2-5
V: TRBV5-4
size: NA
D: TRBD2
CDR3: CASSPFSLAGAQETQYF
DNA: TGTGCCAGCAGCCCCTTCTCACTAGCGGGGGCCCAAGAGACCCAGTACTTC

J: TRBJ2-5
V: TRBV15
size: NA
D: NA
CDR3: CATSRDLAAQETQYF
DNA: TGTGCCACTAGCAGAGATTTGGCGGCTCAAGAGACCCAGTACTTC

J: TRBJ1-4
V: TRBV4-1
size: NA
D: NA
CDR3: CASSQSSTGTNEKLFF
DNA: TGCGCCAGCAGCCAGAGCTCGACAGGTACTAATGAAAAACTGTTTTTT

J: TRBJ2-7
V: TRBV19
size: NA
D: TRBD1
CDR3: CASSIWSGGDYEQYF
DNA: TGTGCCAGTAGTATCTGGTCAGGGGGAGACTACGAGCAGTACTTC

J: TRBJ2-2
V: TRBV5-4
size: NA
D: NA
CDR3: CASSLAQANTGELFF
DNA: TGTGCCAGCAGCTTAGCGCAAGCGAACACCGGGGAGCTGTTTTTT

J: TRBJ2-5
V: TRBV10-1
size: few
D: NA
CDR3: CASSAYPHRETQYF
DNA: TGCGCCAGCAGCGCCTACCCGCACCGTGAGACCCAGTACTTC

J: TRBJ1-3
V: TRBV6-1
size: NA
D: NA
CDR3: CASRVAHLSGNTIYF
DNA: TGTGCCAGCCGAGTTGCCCATCTCTCTGGAAACACCATATATTTT

J: TRBJ1-1
V: TRBV6-5
size: few
D: NA
CDR3: CASSSSRDPSQGFF
DNA: TGTGCCAGCAGTTCGTCCCGGGACCCTTCTCAGGGGTTCTTT

J: TRBJ2-5
V: TRBV6-5
size: NA
D: TRBD1
CDR3: CASRRQGAGETQYF
DNA: TGTGCCAGCAGGAGACAGGGGGCGGGAGAGACCCAGTACTTC

J: TRBJ1-3
V: TRBV7-9
size: NA
D: NA
CDR3: CASSYPREFAGNTIYF
DNA: TGTGCCAGCAGCTACCCGAGGGAGTTCGCTGGAAACACCATATATTTT

J: TRBJ2-7
V: TRBV5-1
size: NA
D: TRBD1
CDR3: CASGGWAGGDEQYF
DNA: TGCGCCAGCGGGGGCTGGGCAGGGGGCGACGAGCAGTACTTC

J: TRBJ2-1
V: TRBV27
size: NA
D: TRBD2
CDR3: CASSFFSRLAGGSYNEQFF
DNA: TGTGCCAGCAGTTTCTTTTCGAGACTAGCGGGAGGGTCCTACAATGAGCAGTTCTTC

J: TRBJ1-4
V: TRBV5-1
size: few
D: NA
CDR3: CASSPGTNEKLFF
DNA: TGCGCCAGCAGCCCAGGGACTAATGAAAAACTGTTTTTT